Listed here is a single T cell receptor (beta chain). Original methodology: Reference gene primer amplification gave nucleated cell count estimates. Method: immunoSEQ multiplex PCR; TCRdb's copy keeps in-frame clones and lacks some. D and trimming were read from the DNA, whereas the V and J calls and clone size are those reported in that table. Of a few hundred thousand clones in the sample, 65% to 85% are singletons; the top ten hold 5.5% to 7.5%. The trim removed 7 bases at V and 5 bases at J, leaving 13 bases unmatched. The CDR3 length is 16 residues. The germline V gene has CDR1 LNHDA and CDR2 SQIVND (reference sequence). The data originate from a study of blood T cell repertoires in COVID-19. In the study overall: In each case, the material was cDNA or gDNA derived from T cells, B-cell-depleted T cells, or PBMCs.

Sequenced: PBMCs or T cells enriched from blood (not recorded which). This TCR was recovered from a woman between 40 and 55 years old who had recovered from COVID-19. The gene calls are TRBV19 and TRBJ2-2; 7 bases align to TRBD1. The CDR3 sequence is CASNPNRGRGTGELFF. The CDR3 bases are TGTGCCAGTAATCCAAACAGGGGTAGGGGTACCGGGGAGCTGTTTTTT.